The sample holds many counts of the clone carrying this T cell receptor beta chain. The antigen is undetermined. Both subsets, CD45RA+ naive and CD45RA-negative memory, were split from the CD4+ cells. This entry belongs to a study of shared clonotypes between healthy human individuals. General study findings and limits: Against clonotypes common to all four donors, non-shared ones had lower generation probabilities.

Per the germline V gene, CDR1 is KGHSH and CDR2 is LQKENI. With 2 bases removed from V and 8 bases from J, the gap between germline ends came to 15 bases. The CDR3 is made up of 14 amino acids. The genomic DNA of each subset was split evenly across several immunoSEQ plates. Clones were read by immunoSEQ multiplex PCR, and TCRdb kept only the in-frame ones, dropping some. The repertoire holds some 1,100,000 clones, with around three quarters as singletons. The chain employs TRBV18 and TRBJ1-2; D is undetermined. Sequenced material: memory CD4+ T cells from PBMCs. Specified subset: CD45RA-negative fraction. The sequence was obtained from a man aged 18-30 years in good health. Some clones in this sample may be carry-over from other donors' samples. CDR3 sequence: CASSPRADPWGYTF. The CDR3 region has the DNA TGTGCCAGCTCACCAAGGGCGGATCCTTGGGGCTACACCTTC.